These 2 T cell receptor beta chains originate from one sample sequenced in a study of T cell changes during pregnancy in multiple sclerosis. The protocol was immunoSEQ multiplex PCR, while the TCRdb copy is restricted to in-frame clones and leaves out a portion. The sample has approximately 40,000 clones, roughly 96% seen once. The starting material was peripheral blood, obtained in the second trimester of pregnancy. These receptors all come from a female donor with multiple sclerosis, enrolled in a pregnancy study.

This clone appeared a single time. This rearrangement joins TRBV6-6 to TRBJ2-3; D gene ambiguous. Germline CDR1 MNHNY, CDR2 SVGAGI (reference sequence). Trimming took off 5 bases at V and 6 bases at J, with 6 bases between the two ends. The CDR3 consists of 11 residues. The CDR3 loop is CASSPMDTQYF. The CDR3 region has the DNA TGTGCCAGCAGTCCCATGGATACGCAGTATTTT.

The chain joins TRBV19 to TRBJ2-7; TRBD2 aligns across 8 bases. The CDR3 spans 16 residues. Germline V gene data show CDR1 as LNHDA and CDR2 as SQIVND (reference sequence). Trimming removed 4 bases from V and 1 base from J; junction bases left unmatched: 9. CDR3 bases: TGTGCCAGTAGTAGGCTCGGGGGGGGCAGTTCCTACGAGCAGTACTTC. Translated: CASSRLGGGSSYEQYF.